Below, 3 T cell receptor beta chains from the same sample are listed, as sequenced in a study of T-cell reconstitution after alpha-beta-depleted transplantation in children. It was with unique molecular identifiers that the TCRbeta library was prepared. TCRdb fed the PCR reads into MiXCR, producing one record per CDR3 protein. The table records more than 550,000 distinct CDR3 sequences, under 12% of them present only once. This material consisted of PBMCs from the stem cell graft donor, taken from the stem cell graft. The source of these receptors is a human donor who donated a stem cell graft to a child with acute myeloid leukemia.

The V and J genes are TRBV2 and TRBJ2-7; tentatively, D is TRBD2 (5 bases). V lost 6 bases and J lost 3, with 9 bases in between. CDR3 length equals 12 residues. Germline V gene data show CDR1 as SNHLY and CDR2 as FYNNEI. The CDR3 nucleotides are TGTGCCAGCAGACGGGATGACTACGAGCAGTACTTC. It yields the protein CASRRDDYEQYF.

This clonotype showed up just a few times. The CDR3 nucleotides are TGCGCCAGCAGCTTGGGGACAGACAATGAGCAGTTCTTC. It specifies CASSLGTDNEQFF. The rearrangement links TRBV5-1 to TRBJ2-1; a possible D gene is TRBD1 (6 bases). From germline, CDR1 is SGHRS and CDR2 YFSETQ. This CDR3 region has 13 residues. The germline V and J ends were trimmed by 0 bases and 5 bases, with 6 bases remaining between them.

This clonotype was detected a few times. This chain connects TRBV29-1 to TRBJ2-3; TRBD2 matches at 8 bases. Germline V gene lookup returns CDR1 SQVTM and CDR2 ANQGSEA. The CDR3 covers 15 residues. Losses at the gene ends were 7 bases for V and 0 bases for J; bases not matched to a gene: 9. The CDR3: CSADGGEGSTDTQYF. The CDR3 coding sequence is TGCAGCGCCGACGGGGGGGAAGGAAGCACAGATACGCAGTATTTT.